This paragraph reports one TCR beta chain. Its antigen is undetermined. This record comes from a study of glioma-infiltrating T cells after dendritic cell vaccination. As for time point: after dendritic cell vaccination, including at tumor progression/relapse. TCRB CDR3 was amplified from 2 ug genomic DNA or less. Primers: 60 V beta forward and 13 J beta reverse. Generated by immunoSEQ multiplex PCR, the TCRdb table keeps only in-frame clones and is missing some. The sample lists around 60,000 clones, about 83% occurring once. Findings of the study overall: TCR clonality showed no direct relationship with survival.

V shed 4 bases and J 1 base; nucleotides not matched to a gene: 6. The length of the CDR3 is 15 residues. The germline gives CDR1 SGHNT, CDR2 YYREEE (reference sequence). V gene TRBV5-4 combines with J gene TRBJ2-3, with 7 bases lining up with TRBD2. The TCR originated in a human donor with glioblastoma. Sequencing used blood, obtained after dendritic cell vaccination. CDR3 sequence (DNA): TGTGCCAGCAGCCAGCGGGACGGGGGCACAGATACGCAGTATTTT. Amino acids: CASSQRDGGTDTQYF.